This T cell receptor (beta chain) was identified in a study of Ad26.COV2.S vaccination and SARS-CoV-2 variants. The V end was cut by 4 bases, the J end by 2 bases, with 18 bases between. The germline V gene has CDR1 WSHSY and CDR2 SAAADI. This CDR3 is built from 16 residues. This clone occurred once. Assay: immunoSEQ multiplex PCR; the TCRdb copy retains only in-frame clones and omits some. The repertoire includes fewer than 400,000 clones, 70% to 90% of them detected once, and around 1.8% sits in the top ten. Treatment indicated: about 20 received Ad26.COV2.S at low or high dose, single or two shots; 5 received placebo; per-sample allocation not given. Day 63 after the first injection of vaccine or placebo was the sampling time.

The clonotype was recovered from a person aged 18-65 years who received the Ad26.COV2.S COVID-19 vaccine or a placebo. The source material was peripheral blood, sampled in a trial of Ad26.COV2.S vaccine versus placebo. This rearrangement joins TRBV10-2 to TRBJ2-7; D assignment may be TRBD1 or TRBD2 (6 bases each). The DNA of the CDR3 is TGCGCCAGCAGTGCACTTCAGGGGCGGAGGGCCTACGAGCAGTACTTC. Protein: CASSALQGRRAYEQYF.